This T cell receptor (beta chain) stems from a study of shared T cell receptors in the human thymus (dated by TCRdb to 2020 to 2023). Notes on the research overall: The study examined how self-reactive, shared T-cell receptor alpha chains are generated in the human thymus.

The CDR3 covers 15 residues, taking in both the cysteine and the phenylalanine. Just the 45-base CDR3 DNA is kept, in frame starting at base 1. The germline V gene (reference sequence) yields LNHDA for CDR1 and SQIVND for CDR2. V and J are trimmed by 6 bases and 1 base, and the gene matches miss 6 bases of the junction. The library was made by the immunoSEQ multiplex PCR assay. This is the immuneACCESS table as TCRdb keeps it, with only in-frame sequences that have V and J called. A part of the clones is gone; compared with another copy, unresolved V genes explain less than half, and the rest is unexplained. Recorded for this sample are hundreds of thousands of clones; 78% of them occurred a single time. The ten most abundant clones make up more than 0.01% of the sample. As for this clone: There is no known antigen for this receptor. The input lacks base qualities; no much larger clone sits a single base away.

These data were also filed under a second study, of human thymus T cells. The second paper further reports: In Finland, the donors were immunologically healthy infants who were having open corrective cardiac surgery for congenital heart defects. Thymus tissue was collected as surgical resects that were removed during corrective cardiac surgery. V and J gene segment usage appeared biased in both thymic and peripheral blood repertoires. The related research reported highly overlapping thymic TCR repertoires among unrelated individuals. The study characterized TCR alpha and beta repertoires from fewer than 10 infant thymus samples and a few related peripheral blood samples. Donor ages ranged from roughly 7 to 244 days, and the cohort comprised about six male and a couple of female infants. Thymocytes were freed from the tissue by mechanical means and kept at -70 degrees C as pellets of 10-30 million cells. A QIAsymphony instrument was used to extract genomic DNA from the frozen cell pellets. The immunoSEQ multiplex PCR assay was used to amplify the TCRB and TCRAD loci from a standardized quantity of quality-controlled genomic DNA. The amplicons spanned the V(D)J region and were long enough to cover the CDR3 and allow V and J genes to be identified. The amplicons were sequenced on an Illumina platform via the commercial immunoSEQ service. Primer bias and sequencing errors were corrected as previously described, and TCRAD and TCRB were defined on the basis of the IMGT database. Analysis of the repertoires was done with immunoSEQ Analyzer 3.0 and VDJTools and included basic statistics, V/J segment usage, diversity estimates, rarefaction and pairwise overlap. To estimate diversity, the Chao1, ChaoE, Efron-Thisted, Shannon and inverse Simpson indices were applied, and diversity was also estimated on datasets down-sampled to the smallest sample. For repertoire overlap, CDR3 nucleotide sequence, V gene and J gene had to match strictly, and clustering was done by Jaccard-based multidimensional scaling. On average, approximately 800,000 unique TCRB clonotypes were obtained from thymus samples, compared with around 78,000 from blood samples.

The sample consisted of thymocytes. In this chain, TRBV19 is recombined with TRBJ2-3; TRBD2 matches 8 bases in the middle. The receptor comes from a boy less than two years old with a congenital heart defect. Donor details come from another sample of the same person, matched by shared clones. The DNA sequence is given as TGTGCCAGTAGCCGGGGGGGTTATCGCACAGATACGCAGTATTTT. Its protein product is CASSRGGYRTDTQYF.